The rows below give T cell receptor beta chains drawn from one sample of a study of blood T cell repertoires in COVID-19. Using immunoSEQ multiplex PCR, the repertoire was profiled, and TCRdb retains in-frame clones only, with some absent. Of a few hundred thousand clones listed, about nine tenths are singletons. The sequenced sample was peripheral blood. Receptors were obtained from a woman between 50 and 59 years old who had recovered from COVID-19. CDR3s include the opening cysteine and the closing phenylalanine or tryptophan. A D gene is named only where the DNA matches it firmly. Clone size appears in some rows only: once, few, many, or a class for an expanded clone.

V: TRBV6-2/TRBV6-3
J: TRBJ1-2
length: 13
D: NA
size: NA
DNA: TGTGCCAGCAGTTACTCGAACAGGAATGGCTACACCTTC
CDR3: CASSYSNRNGYTF

V: TRBV2
J: TRBJ2-3
length: 15
D: NA
size: NA
DNA: TGTGCCAGCAGTGTAGAGACTGGCCGCACAGATACGCAGTATTTT
CDR3: CASSVETGRTDTQYF

V: TRBV30
J: TRBJ2-5
length: 15
D: NA
size: NA
DNA: TGTGCCTGGACCCCAGGGGGAGGCCTCCAAGAGACCCAGTACTTC
CDR3: CAWTPGGGLQETQYF

V: TRBV6-2/TRBV6-3
J: TRBJ1-1
length: 16
D: NA
size: NA
DNA: TGTGCCAGCAGTGTGCAATGGACAGTTCCGAACACTGAAGCTTTCTTT
CDR3: CASSVQWTVPNTEAFF

V: TRBV9
J: TRBJ1-3
length: 15
D: NA
size: NA
DNA: TGTGCCAGCAGCGTAGATACGGTCTCTGGAAACACCATATATTTT
CDR3: CASSVDTVSGNTIYF

V: TRBV19
J: TRBJ1-1
length: 11
D: TRBD1
size: NA
DNA: TGTGCCACCAGGGGGACCCTTGAAGCTTTCTTT
CDR3: CATRGTLEAFF

V: TRBV6-2/TRBV6-3
J: TRBJ1-5
length: 14
D: TRBD1
size: NA
DNA: TGTGCCAGCAGCACGTCGGGACAGCGTCAGCCCCAGCATTTT
CDR3: CASSTSGQRQPQHF

V: TRBV7-9
J: TRBJ1-1
length: 13
D: NA
size: few
DNA: TGTGCCAGCAGCTCCCAATCGAACACTGAAGCTTTCTTT
CDR3: CASSSQSNTEAFF

V: TRBV3-1/TRBV3-2
J: TRBJ1-4
length: 15
D: TRBD1
size: NA
DNA: TGTGCCAGCAGCCCTACCGGGACAGGGACTGAAAAACTGTTTTTT
CDR3: CASSPTGTGTEKLFF

V: TRBV19
J: TRBJ2-4
length: 16
D: NA
size: NA
DNA: TGTGCCAGTAGTATAGCTAGGGAGCTAGCCAAAAACATTCAGTACTTC
CDR3: CASSIARELAKNIQYF

V: TRBV18
J: TRBJ2-7
length: 14
D: NA
size: NA
DNA: TGTGCCAGCTCACCACGTAACAGTCACTACGAGCAGTACTTC
CDR3: CASSPRNSHYEQYF

V: TRBV5-1
J: TRBJ1-1
length: 15
D: NA
size: many
DNA: TGCGCCAGCAGCTTGGCCGGACAGTCGAACACTGAAGCTTTCTTT
CDR3: CASSLAGQSNTEAFF

V: TRBV5-1
J: TRBJ2-3
length: 16
D: NA
size: NA
DNA: TGCGCCAGCAGCTTGTCCCCTAGTGGAACCACAGATACGCAGTATTTT
CDR3: CASSLSPSGTTDTQYF

V: TRBV3-1/TRBV3-2
J: TRBJ1-1
length: 14
D: NA
size: NA
DNA: TGTGCCAGCAGCCAAGAGGCAGGGAACACTGAAGCTTTCTTT
CDR3: CASSQEAGNTEAFF

V: TRBV7-8
J: TRBJ2-7
length: 14
D: NA
size: NA
DNA: TGTGCCAGCAGCTTAGCTGACAGCGCCTACGAGCAGTACTTC
CDR3: CASSLADSAYEQYF

V: TRBV5-8
J: TRBJ1-6
length: 15
D: NA
size: NA
DNA: TGTGCCAGCAGCTATGGGGGGTTTGTGCATTCACCCCTCCACTTT
CDR3: CASSYGGFVHSPLHF

V: TRBV6-5
J: TRBJ2-2
length: 13
D: TRBD1
size: NA
DNA: TGTGCCCATGGACAGGGGGCAACCGGGGAGCTGTTTTTT
CDR3: CAHGQGATGELFF

V: TRBV7-8
J: TRBJ1-1
length: 13
D: TRBD1
size: NA
DNA: TGTGCCGAAAGGGACAGTATGAACACTGAAGCTTTCTTT
CDR3: CAERDSMNTEAFF

V: TRBV27
J: TRBJ2-6
length: 20
D: TRBD1
size: NA
DNA: TGTGCCAGCAGTTTACTAGGGACAGGGGGCACGTCGGCCGGGGCCAACGTCCTGACTTTC
CDR3: CASSLLGTGGTSAGANVLTF

V: TRBV5-4
J: TRBJ2-7
length: 15
D: TRBD2
size: NA
DNA: TGTGCCAGCAGCTGGACTAGCGGAAATACCTACGAGCAGTACTTC
CDR3: CASSWTSGNTYEQYF

V: TRBV28
J: TRBJ1-6
length: 15
D: NA
size: NA
DNA: TGTGCCAGCAGTTTACATAGGGGTGGCAATTCACCCCTCCACTTT
CDR3: CASSLHRGGNSPLHF